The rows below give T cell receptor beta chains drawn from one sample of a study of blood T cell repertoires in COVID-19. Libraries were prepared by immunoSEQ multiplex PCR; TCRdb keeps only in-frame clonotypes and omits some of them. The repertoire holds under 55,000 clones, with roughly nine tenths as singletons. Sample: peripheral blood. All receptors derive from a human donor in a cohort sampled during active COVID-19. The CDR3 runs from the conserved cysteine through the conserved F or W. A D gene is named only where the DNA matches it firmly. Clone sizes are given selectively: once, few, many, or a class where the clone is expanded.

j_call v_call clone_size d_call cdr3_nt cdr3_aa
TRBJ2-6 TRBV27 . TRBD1 TGTGCCAGCCAGGACAGGTTGAGCTCTGGGGCCAACGTCCTGACTTTC CASQDRLSSGANVLTF
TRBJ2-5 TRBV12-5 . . TGTGCTAGTGGTTGGGCCCACCGGGGGATTCCGACCCCAGGAGAGACCCAGTACTTC CASGWAHRGIPTPGETQYF
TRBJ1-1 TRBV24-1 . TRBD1 TGTGCCACCAGGCAGGGGGCCCCTGAGAACACTGAAGCTTTCTTT CATRQGAPENTEAFF
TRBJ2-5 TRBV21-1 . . TGTGCCAGCAGCAGAACCGACAGGGCTCAAGAGACCCAGTACTTC CASSRTDRAQETQYF
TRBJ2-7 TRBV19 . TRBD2 TGTGCCAGTAGTAGGGGACTAGCTTACGAGCAGTACTTC CASSRGLAYEQYF
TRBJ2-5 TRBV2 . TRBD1 TGTGCCAGCAGTCCGATCAACTCACGACAGGGGACCGAGACCCAGTACTTC CASSPINSRQGTETQYF
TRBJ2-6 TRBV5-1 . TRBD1 TGCGCCAGCAGCCCCCGACAGGGTGCTGGGGCCAACGTCCTGACTTTC CASSPRQGAGANVLTF
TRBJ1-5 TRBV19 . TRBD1 TGTGCCAGTAGTCCAGACAGGGGCACTCAGCCCCAGCATTTT CASSPDRGTQPQHF
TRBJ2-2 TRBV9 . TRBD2 TGTGCCAGCAGCGCCCGACTAGCGGGAGGGCTTGGGGAGCTGTTTTTT CASSARLAGGLGELFF
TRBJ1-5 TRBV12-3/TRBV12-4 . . TGTGCCAGCAGTTTCGCAGGGGTTCAGCCCCAGCATTTT CASSFAGVQPQHF
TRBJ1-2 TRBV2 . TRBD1 TGTGCCAGCAGTATCGGACAGGCGAACTATGGCTACACCTTC CASSIGQANYGYTF
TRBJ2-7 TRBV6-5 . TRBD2 TGTGCCAGCAGCCCCAGCGGGAGGGCCTCCAACGAGCAGTACTTC CASSPSGRASNEQYF
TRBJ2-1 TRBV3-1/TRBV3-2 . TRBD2 TGTGCCAGCAGCCAAGATCCAGGACTAGCAGAGCGGCGGGATGAGCAGTTCTTC CASSQDPGLAERRDEQFF
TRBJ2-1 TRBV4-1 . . TGCGCCAGCAGCCACGAACAGGTTCAACCGGCCTACAATGAGCAGTTCTTC CASSHEQVQPAYNEQFF
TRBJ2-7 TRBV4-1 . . TGCGCCAGCAGCCAAGAACTGGAATTGGCGCAGGGGCGCGTGGAGCAGTACTTC CASSQELELAQGRVEQYF
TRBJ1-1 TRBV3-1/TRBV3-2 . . TGTGCCAGCGGCCAGGGGCGGGGCACTGAAGCTTTCTTT CASGQGRGTEAFF
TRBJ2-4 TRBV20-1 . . TGCAGTGCTAGTGCCGGGATTGGCAAAAACATTCAGTACTTC CSASAGIGKNIQYF
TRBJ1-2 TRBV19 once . TGTGCCAGTAGTATCGGGAGGGCGGCTGGAAATGGCTACACCTTC CASSIGRAAGNGYTF
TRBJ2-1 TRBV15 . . TGTGCCACCAGCCCTAGCTCCTACAATGAGCAGTTCTTC CATSPSSYNEQFF
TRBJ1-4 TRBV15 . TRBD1 TGTGCCACCAGCAGGGACAGGGATGAAAAACTGTTTTTT CATSRDRDEKLFF
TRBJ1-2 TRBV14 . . TGTGCCAGCACCTTTGGCTACACCTTC CASTFGYTF
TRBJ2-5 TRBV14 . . TGTGCCAGCAGCCAAGGAAGCCTTAAAGAGACCCAGTACTTC CASSQGSLKETQYF
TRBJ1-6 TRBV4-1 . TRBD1 TGCGCCAGCAGCCGTAGAGGACAGGGGACGCATCCCTTCCTTTATAATTCACCCCTCCACTTT CASSRRGQGTHPFLYNSPLHF
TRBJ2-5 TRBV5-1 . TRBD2 TGCGCCAGCAGCCCAGGGACTAGCGAGGAGACCCAGTACTTC CASSPGTSEETQYF
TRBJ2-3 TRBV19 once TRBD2 TGTGCCAGTAGTAGGAGCGGGAAACCAAGTGGGAACACAGATACGCAGTATTTT CASSRSGKPSGNTDTQYF
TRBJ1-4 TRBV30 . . TGTGCCTGGAGTGTAGGGGGGGGCGGCGAAAAACTGTTTTTT CAWSVGGGGEKLFF
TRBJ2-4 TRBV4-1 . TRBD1 TGCGCCAGCAGCCAAGGACAGGGGGCAAACATTCAGTACTTC CASSQGQGANIQYF
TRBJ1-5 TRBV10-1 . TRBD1 TGCGCCAGCTCAGGGGGCGATCAGCCCCAGCATTTT CASSGGDQPQHF
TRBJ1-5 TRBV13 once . TGTGCCAGCAGCTTAGGAACAGAGCCCCAGCATTTT CASSLGTEPQHF
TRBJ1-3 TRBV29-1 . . TGCAGCGTTCGGCGACAGACCTCTGGAAACACCATATATTTT CSVRRQTSGNTIYF
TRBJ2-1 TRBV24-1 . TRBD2 TGTGCCACCAGCCCCTCGTTAGCTAGCGGATGGAATGAGCAGTTCTTC CATSPSLASGWNEQFF
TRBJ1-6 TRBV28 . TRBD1 TGTGCCAGCAGTCCGAACAGGGGGAACAATTCACCCCTCCACTTT CASSPNRGNNSPLHF
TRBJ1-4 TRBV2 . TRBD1 TGTGCCACCGCTTCCGGGACAGGGTCTGCAACTAATGAAAAACTGTTTTTT CATASGTGSATNEKLFF
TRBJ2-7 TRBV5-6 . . TGTGCCAGCTCCCTTGGCCGGGGCGGAACAACAGGGGAGCAGTACTTC CASSLGRGGTTGEQYF
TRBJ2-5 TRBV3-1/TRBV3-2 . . TGTGCCAGCAGCCAAGATCGGGAGACCCAGTACTTC CASSQDRETQYF
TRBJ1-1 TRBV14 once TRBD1 TGTGCCAGCAGCCAATCACTGACAGGGGGTAACACTGAAGCTTTCTTT CASSQSLTGGNTEAFF
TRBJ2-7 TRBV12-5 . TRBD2 TGTGCTAGTGGGACGCTAGCGGGAATGTACGAGCAGTACTTC CASGTLAGMYEQYF
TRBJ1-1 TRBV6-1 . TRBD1 TGTGCCAGCAGTGAAGGACAGGGGTACACTGAAGCTTTCTTT CASSEGQGYTEAFF
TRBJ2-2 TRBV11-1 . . TGTGCCAGCAGCTTAGAGGGACGCGGGAAGACCGGGGAGCTGTTTTTT CASSLEGRGKTGELFF
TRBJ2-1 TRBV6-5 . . TGTGCCAGCGTGAAGACGGGCTCCTACAATGAGCAGTTCTTC CASVKTGSYNEQFF
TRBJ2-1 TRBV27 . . TGTGCCAGCAGTTTAGATACTAGGCCCTCCTACAATGAGCAGTTCTTC CASSLDTRPSYNEQFF
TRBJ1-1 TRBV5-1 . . TGCGCCAGCAGCTTGCCTTTAGCGAACACTGAAGCTTTCTTT CASSLPLANTEAFF
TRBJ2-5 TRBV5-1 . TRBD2 TGCGCCAGCAGCCCGGCGTACGGGGGGGAGACCCAGTACTTC CASSPAYGGETQYF